A single sample is the source of the 22 T cell receptor beta chains below, sequenced in a study of long-term antiretroviral therapy in people with HIV. Running of the v3.0 immunoSEQ assay took place at survey level. Clones were sequenced by immunoSEQ multiplex PCR, and TCRdb holds only the in-frame ones, with some missing. The sample contains 25,000 to 40,000 clones, 90% to 97% of which appear only once. Sample: unsorted PBMCs, taken about 6.6 years after starting antiretroviral therapy. Receptors were obtained from a man younger than 40 with HIV.

The chain is built from TRBV25-1 and TRBJ1-1; maybe TRBD1 (5 bases). Per germline, CDR1 MGHDK and CDR2 SYGVNS. This CDR3 spans 14 amino acids. Deletions cut 1 base from V and 4 bases from J, with 10 bases between. The CDR3 region is CASSESGGTTEAFF. The DNA for the CDR3 is TGTGCCAGCAGTGAATCTGGGGGGACCACTGAAGCTTTCTTT.

This clone was detected only a few times. This rearrangement joins TRBV9 to TRBJ2-1, with TRBD2 identical over 7 bases. V shed 4 bases and J 5 bases; nucleotides not matched to a gene: 6. This CDR3 is built from 14 residues. Germline CDR1 is SGDLS and CDR2 is YYNGEE. In DNA form, the CDR3 reads TGTGCCAGCAGCAGCTCTAGCGGAAACAATGAGCAGTTCTTC. The encoded protein is CASSSSSGNNEQFF.

V gene TRBV19 combines with J gene TRBJ1-6; D not resolved. Germline values: CDR1 LNHDA, CDR2 SQIVND (reference sequence). The ends were cut back, 3 bases at V and 10 bases at J, with 13 bases in the middle. This CDR3 spans 14 amino acids. The CDR3 nucleotides are TGTGCCAGTAGTATTGGTAGGGAATACTCACCCCTCCACTTT. This gives the protein CASSIGREYSPLHF. Together with reference TRBV19 and TRBJ1-6, the CDR3 gives the full variable domain: DGGITQSPKYLFRKEGQNVTLSCEQNLNHDAMYWYRQDPGQGLRLIYYSQIVNDFQKGDIAEGYSVSREKKESFPLTVTSAQKNPTAFYLCASSIGREYSPLHFGNGTRLTVT.

The chain joins TRBV5-1 to TRBJ2-1, with TRBD2 matching over 12 bases. V dropped 3 bases and J dropped 5; count of bases not matched to a gene: 0. The germline gives CDR1 SGHRS, CDR2 YFSETQ. The CDR3 contains 14 residues. The CDR3 protein is CASSWTSGNNEQFF. The CDR3 DNA reads as TGCGCCAGCAGCTGGACTAGCGGGAACAATGAGCAGTTCTTC.

The chain has TRBV7-2 and TRBJ2-3; D is possibly TRBD2 (6 bases). Trimming took 0 bases from V and 0 from J, leaving 10 bases between them. Per the germline V gene, CDR1 is SGHTA and CDR2 is FQGNSA. This CDR3 has 16 residues. As DNA, the CDR3 is TGTGCCAGCAGCTTAGCGGGCCGGGGGAGCACAGATACGCAGTATTTT. This sequence encodes CASSLAGRGSTDTQYF.

V and J are TRBV19 and TRBJ2-6, with D perhaps being TRBD1 or TRBD2 (5 bases each). Germline CDR1 reads LNHDA; CDR2 reads SQIVND (reference sequence). V shed 11 bases and J shed 1 base, with 18 bases lying between them. The CDR3 runs 16 residues. CDR3 nucleotide sequence: TGTGCCGTCAGCCGGGACCCCGAATCTGGGGCCAACGTCCTGACTTTC. Amino acid sequence: CAVSRDPESGANVLTF.

This sequence joins TRBV6-6 and TRBJ2-2, with D unresolved. Germline V lookup: CDR1 MNHNY, CDR2 SVGAGI (reference sequence). The V end lost 4 bases, the J end lost 6 bases, and 6 bases lay between the germline ends. CDR3 length: 12 residues. This CDR3 reads CASSSVAGELFF. CDR3 bases: TGTGCCAGCAGTTCCGTTGCCGGGGAGCTGTTTTTT.

The chain uses TRBV13 and TRBJ2-7; D remains ambiguous. V was cut by 4 bases and J by 3 bases, with 13 bases left in between. The germline V gene has CDR1 PRHDT and CDR2 FYEKMQ (reference sequence). This CDR3 contains 14 residues. CDR3 region: CASSSQMGNYEQYF. CDR3 in DNA: TGTGCCAGCAGCTCCCAAATGGGGAACTACGAGCAGTACTTC.

The rearrangement joins TRBV13 to TRBJ1-1, with D perhaps TRBD1 (5 bases). Germline values: CDR1 PRHDT, CDR2 FYEKMQ (reference sequence). Trimming removed 0 bases from V and 3 bases from J, with 5 bases in between. CDR3 length: 13 amino acids. This CDR3 is CASSLGGDTEAFF. DNA for the CDR3: TGTGCCAGCAGCTTAGGGGGGGACACTGAAGCTTTCTTT. Combining the CDR3 with reference TRBV13 and TRBJ1-1 gives the whole variable domain AAGVIQSPRHLIKEKRETATLKCYPIPRHDTVYWYQQGPGQDPQFLISFYEKMQSDKGSIPDRFSAQQFSDYHSELNMSSLELGDSALYFCASSLGGDTEAFFGQGTRLTVV.

The chain links TRBV10-3 to TRBJ1-1; 7 bases align to TRBD1. Trimming at V came to 0 bases and at J to 4 bases, leaving 2 bases not matched to a gene. CDR3 length: 14 amino acids. The germline V gene encodes CDR1 ENHRY and CDR2 SYGVKD. In nucleotides, the CDR3 is TGTGCCATCAGTGAGTCGGGGGACAGCACTGAAGCTTTCTTT. Encoded protein: CAISESGDSTEAFF.

The chain combines TRBV4-2 with TRBJ2-2, with 8 bases lining up with TRBD2. CDR3 length: 16 residues. Germline CDR1 and CDR2: LGHNA and YNFKEQ. The J segment lost 3 bases and the V segment lost 3 bases, leaving 6 bases of the junction unmatched. The DNA for the CDR3 is TGTGCCAGCAGCCAGCCAGCGGGAGCGGACACCGGGGAGCTGTTTTTT. Its translation is CASSQPAGADTGELFF.

There are a few counts of this clone. The chain uses TRBV4-1 and TRBJ2-3; perhaps TRBD2 as D (5 bases). With 3 bases removed from V and 0 bases from J, the gap between germline ends came to 13 bases. CDR1 MGHRA and CDR2 YSYEKL come from the germline V gene. The CDR3 sequence is 16 residues long. CDR3 sequence (DNA): TGCGCCAGCAGCCAGAACGGGGAGTATAGCACAGATACGCAGTATTTT. This codes for CASSQNGEYSTDTQYF.

The genes are TRBV4-3 and TRBJ2-5; D tentatively fits TRBD1 or TRBD2 (6 bases each). The CDR3 is made up of 18 amino acids. Trimming took off 0 bases at V and 2 bases at J, with 19 bases between the two ends. Germline V gives CDR1 LGHNA, CDR2 YSLEER. CDR3 region: CASSQDSRGEEGQETQYF. As DNA, the CDR3 is TGCGCCAGCAGCCAAGATTCTAGGGGGGAGGAGGGGCAAGAGACCCAGTACTTC.

CDR3 in amino acids: CASSYLGGQGTEAFF. CDR3 in DNA: TGTGCCAGCAGTTACCTAGGGGGCCAGGGCACTGAAGCTTTCTTT. The J gene is TRBJ1-1, the V gene TRBV6-5; 7 bases agree with TRBD1. Trimming removed 2 bases from V and 4 bases from J; junction bases left unmatched: 7. The CDR3 runs 15 residues. Germline-derived CDR1 and CDR2 are MNHEY and SVGAGI.

The gene calls are TRBV4-2 and TRBJ2-7, with D possibly being TRBD1 or TRBD2 (5 bases each). CDR3 size: 14 residues. Germline V CDR1 and CDR2: LGHNA, YNFKEQ. Between the trimmed V and J ends, which lost 0 bases and 0 bases, there was a span of 6 bases. The CDR3 DNA follows: TGTGCCAGCAGCCAAGACGGGACCTCCTACGAGCAGTACTTC. This sequence encodes CASSQDGTSYEQYF.

Comment on this clone: The junction differs from germline at one of its ends, possibly a read error. This chain links TRBV7-2 with TRBJ2-2; D gene unclear. The length of the CDR3 is 14 residues. CDR1 is SGHTA, CDR2 FQGNSA, per germline. The CDR3 loop is CASAGERNSGELFF. The CDR3 DNA is TGTGCCAGCGCTGGGGAACGGAACTCCGGGGAGCTGTTTTTT.

V and J are TRBV7-2 and TRBJ2-7, with 11 nucleotides matching TRBD1. Germline V lookup: CDR1 SGHTA, CDR2 FQGNSA. There are 14 residues in the CDR3. The V gene end was trimmed by 4 bases and the J gene end by 3 bases; junction bases not matched to a gene: 2. The CDR3 DNA follows: TGTGCCAGCAGCTCAGGGACAGGGGGCTACGAGCAGTACTTC. It is translated as CASSSGTGGYEQYF. Drawing the rest from reference TRBV7-2 and TRBJ2-7, the complete variable domain is GAGVSQSPSNKVTEKGKDVELRCDPISGHTALYWYRQSLGQGLEFLIYFQGNSAPDKSGLPSDRFSAERTGGSVSTLTIQRTQQEDSAVYLCASSSGTGGYEQYFGPGTRLTVT.

The chain links TRBV4-1 to TRBJ1-3, with no clear D. Germline assignment: CDR1 MGHRA and CDR2 YSYEKL. The CDR3 totals 17 residues. The V end lost 2 bases, the J end lost 0 bases, and 14 bases lay between the germline ends. CDR3 in DNA: TGCGCCAGCAGCCAACTTCGGACTGCCGGCTCTGGAAACACCATATATTTT. Residues: CASSQLRTAGSGNTIYF.

The V gene is TRBV21-1, the J gene TRBJ1-1. TRBV21-1 is given as a pseudogene. This CDR3 is 14 amino acids long. The DNA for the CDR3 is TGTGCCAGCAGCCGGGGAAGTAAGGTTACTGAAGCTTTCTTT. The encoded protein is CASSRGSKVTEAFF.

The sample holds a few counts of this clone. The chain combines TRBV10-3 with TRBJ2-4; TRBD1 might be the D (5 bases). Trimming removed 11 bases from V and 5 bases from J, with 19 bases in between. From germline, CDR1 is ENHRY and CDR2 SYGVKD. The CDR3 runs to 14 residues. The CDR3 region has the DNA TGTGCCTCACGAGGTGGGGCAGGCGAAAACATTCAGTACTTC. This translates into CASRGGAGENIQYF.

The rearrangement uses TRBV4-3 and TRBJ2-2; D ambiguous. The ends were cut back, 0 bases at V and 6 bases at J, with 8 bases in the middle. CDR3 length: 14 residues. CDR1 and CDR2 (germline): LGHNA, YSLEER. CDR3 coding DNA: TGCGCCAGCAGCCAAGAAAAAAGGGCCGGGGAGCTGTTTTTT. Its translation: CASSQEKRAGELFF.

The count of this clone is one. This chain joins TRBV19 and TRBJ2-2, with 9 bases matching TRBD1. The CDR3 is 16 amino acids. V shed 4 bases and J 6 bases; nucleotides not matched to a gene: 9. Germline CDR1 reads LNHDA; CDR2 reads SQIVND (reference sequence). CDR3 nucleotides: TGTGCCAGTAGTACTTCGGACAGGGGACTGGCCGGGGAGCTGTTTTTT. It codes for CASSTSDRGLAGELFF.